Following are 23 T cell receptor beta chains from one sample sequenced in a study of blood T cell repertoires in COVID-19. Produced via immunoSEQ multiplex PCR; TCRdb's table is partial and in-frame only. The sample yields about 180,000 clones, roughly nine tenths seen once. Sequencing was carried out using peripheral blood. The receptors come from a woman aged 25 to 39 with active or convalescent COVID-19.

The chain joins TRBV29-1 to TRBJ2-5, with D possibly matching TRBD1 (6 bases). The CDR3 consists of 13 residues. CDR1 is SQVTM and CDR2 is ANQGSEA in the germline V gene. V shed 6 bases and J shed 5 bases, with 16 bases lying between them. The CDR3 is CSVSLTGIETQYF. The CDR3 bases are TGCAGCGTCTCCCTCACAGGGATTGAGACCCAGTACTTC.

The CDR3 DNA follows: TGTGCCAGTAGTCAGGGATCTCAGCCCCAGCATTTT. Protein sequence: CASSQGSQPQHF. This rearrangement joins TRBV19 to TRBJ1-5, with D possibly matching TRBD1 (5 bases). The CDR3 length is 12 residues. Germline-derived CDR1 and CDR2 are LNHDA and SQIVND (reference sequence). V was clipped by 5 bases and J by 6 bases, with 8 bases between them.

The chain has TRBV5-5 and TRBJ1-1; D is undetermined. Per the germline V gene, CDR1 is SGHKS and CDR2 is YYEKEE (reference sequence). The CDR3 totals 13 residues. V was shortened by 0 bases and J by 1 base, with 4 bases between the two germline ends. Here the CDR3 reads CASSLERNTEAFF. DNA of the CDR3: TGTGCCAGCAGCTTGGAGCGGAACACTGAAGCTTTCTTT. The variable domain in full, completed from reference TRBV5-5 and TRBJ1-1, reads DAGVTQSPTHLIKTRGQQVTLRCSPISGHKSVSWYQQVLGQGPQFIFQYYEKEERGRGNFPDRFSARQFPNYSSELNVNALLLGDSALYLCASSLERNTEAFFGQGTRLTVV.

The sample holds one count of this clone. The chain couples TRBV6-6 to TRBJ2-2; 7 bases agree with TRBD2. Per the germline V gene, CDR1 is MNHNY and CDR2 is SVGAGI (reference sequence). V trimming: 6 bases; J trimming: 7 bases; junction bases outside the gene matches: 14. The length of the CDR3 is 16 residues. The CDR3 sequence: CASRSKGGRKNGELFF. The CDR3 nucleotides read TGTGCCAGCAGGTCTAAGGGCGGGAGAAAAAACGGGGAGCTGTTTTTT.

The chain combines TRBV19 with TRBJ2-7, with D perhaps TRBD1 (7 bases). V was cut by 5 bases and J by 0 bases, with 17 bases left in between. This CDR3 spans 16 amino acids. Germline CDR1 is LNHDA and CDR2 is SQIVND (reference sequence). CDR3 residues: CASSSTEGASSYEQYF. CDR3 nucleotides: TGTGCCAGTAGTTCTACGGAGGGGGCAAGCTCCTACGAGCAGTACTTC.

This clone was found once. The chain carries TRBV18 and TRBJ2-7, with 8 bases aligning to TRBD1. V dropped 5 bases and J dropped 5; count of bases not matched to a gene: 14. The V gene's germline CDR1 is KGHSH and CDR2 LQKENI. The CDR3 is 16 residues long. DNA of the CDR3: TGTGCCAGCTCAAAAAAACATACAGGGGGGAGTGACGAGCAGTACTTC. Protein sequence: CASSKKHTGGSDEQYF. Filled out from reference TRBV18 and TRBJ2-7, the complete variable domain reads NAGVMQNPRHLVRRRGQEARLRCSPMKGHSHVYWYRQLPEEGLKFMVYLQKENIIDESGMPKERFSAEFPKEGPSILRIQQVVRGDSAAYFCASSKKHTGGSDEQYFGPGTRLTVT.

The genes are TRBV4-2 and TRBJ2-5, with D possibly TRBD1 on 5 matching bases. The CDR3 has 14 amino acids. Trimming left V 1 base short and J 5 bases short, with 11 bases between. The germline V gene has CDR1 LGHNA and CDR2 YNFKEQ. CDR3 DNA: TGTGCCAGCAGCCAAGCCTACCAGGGCGAGACCCAGTACTTC. Its translation: CASSQAYQGETQYF.

This chain uses TRBV18 with TRBJ2-6, with D perhaps matching TRBD1 (6 bases). Germline assignment: CDR1 KGHSH and CDR2 LQKENI. The CDR3 spans 17 residues. Trimming removed 3 bases at V and 4 bases at J, with 16 bases between. Here the CDR3 reads CASSPGWGQPGANVLTF. The CDR3 DNA is TGTGCCAGCTCACCCGGGTGGGGGCAGCCGGGGGCCAACGTCCTGACTTTC.

This sequence joins TRBV5-1 and TRBJ1-1, with 7 bases identical to TRBD1. Per the germline V gene, CDR1 is SGHRS and CDR2 is YFSETQ. J was trimmed by 0 bases and V by 2 bases; bases with no gene match: 7. The CDR3 totals 16 residues. Here the CDR3 DNA reads TGCGCCAGCAGCTTCGGCAGGGGGAATGTGAACACTGAAGCTTTCTTT. It encodes CASSFGRGNVNTEAFF.

This clone was picked up one time. The chain couples TRBV7-8 to TRBJ2-1; perhaps TRBD1 as D (5 bases). The CDR3 has 14 amino acids. V was cut by 3 bases and J by 8 bases, with 14 bases left in between. Germline-derived CDR1 and CDR2 are SGHVS and FQNEAQ. The CDR3 reads CASSFKQESDEQFF. The DNA for the CDR3 is TGTGCCAGCAGCTTTAAACAGGAGTCGGATGAGCAGTTCTTC.

The rearrangement uses TRBV9 and TRBJ1-2; D is undetermined. This CDR3 is built from 13 residues. The ends were cut back, 2 bases at V and 4 bases at J, with 9 bases in the middle. Looked up from germline, CDR1 is SGDLS and CDR2 is YYNGEE. The CDR3 sequence: CASSVTASYGYTF. Here the CDR3 DNA reads TGTGCCAGCAGCGTTACAGCATCCTATGGCTACACCTTC.

J is TRBJ2-7 and V is TRBV7-9, with D perhaps matching TRBD2 (6 bases). The CDR3 consists of 13 residues. The V gene's germline CDR1 is SEHNR and CDR2 FQNEAQ (reference sequence). V lost 8 bases and J lost 3, with 14 bases in between. The CDR3 bases are TGTGCCAGCCGGGTAGCGGAGAGCTACGAGCAGTACTTC. Protein: CASRVAESYEQYF.

V is TRBV6-5 and J is TRBJ2-1; 7 bases align to TRBD2. The CDR3 has 11 residues. The J segment lost 8 bases and the V segment lost 9 bases, leaving 4 bases of the junction unmatched. In germline, CDR1 is MNHEY, CDR2 SVGAGI. In DNA form, the CDR3 reads TGTGCCAGTAATCGGGGGGATGAGCAGTTCTTC. It is translated as CASNRGDEQFF.

This CDR3 reads CATSRGDQTGAGNTIYF. DNA of the CDR3: TGTGCCACCAGCAGAGGGGACCAGACAGGGGCTGGAAACACCATATATTTT. V and J are TRBV15 and TRBJ1-3, with TRBD1 identical over 8 bases. V shed 1 base and J 2 bases; nucleotides not matched to a gene: 7. The germline CDR1 and CDR2 sequences are LNHNV and YYDKDF (reference sequence). This CDR3 has 17 residues.

V is TRBV10-3 and J is TRBJ2-5; 15 nucleotides agree with TRBD2. Losses at the gene ends were 4 bases for V and 5 bases for J; bases not matched to a gene: 5. CDR1 is ENHRY, CDR2 SYGVKD, per germline. CDR3 length equals 16 residues. The CDR3 DNA is TGTGCCATCAGTGTTGGGACTAGCGGGAGGCGGGAGACCCAGTACTTC. This translates into CAISVGTSGRRETQYF.

The rearrangement links TRBV5-4 to TRBJ1-1; 7 bases match TRBD1. After removal of 4 bases from V and 0 bases from J, the junction contained 3 bases not matched to a gene. Germline lookup yields CDR1 SGHNT and CDR2 YYREEE (reference sequence). The CDR3 loop spans 14 amino acids. CDR3 region: CASSRDRLNTEAFF. The CDR3 DNA follows: TGTGCCAGCAGCCGGGACAGACTGAACACTGAAGCTTTCTTT.

The genes are TRBV24-1 and TRBJ1-2, with a possible D match to TRBD1 (5 bases). Trimming left V 2 bases short and J 0 bases short, with 9 bases between. The germline V gene has CDR1 KGHDR and CDR2 SFDVKD. The CDR3 length is 15 residues. DNA of the CDR3: TGTGCCACCAGTGATTCTTCAGGGACTAACTATGGCTACACCTTC. Translation gives CATSDSSGTNYGYTF.

The V gene is TRBV5-1, the J gene TRBJ1-1, with no clear D. With 2 bases removed from V and 8 bases from J, the gap between germline ends came to 13 bases. Germline V gene data show CDR1 as SGHRS and CDR2 as YFSETQ. CDR3 length: 13 amino acids. DNA of the CDR3: TGCGCCAGCAGCTTCTCGAGGGAACTCGAAGCTTTCTTT. This sequence encodes CASSFSRELEAFF.

The gene calls are TRBV5-5 and TRBJ1-4; a weak D match, TRBD1 (6 bases). In germline, CDR1 is SGHKS, CDR2 YYEKEE (reference sequence). The CDR3 sequence is 17 residues long. V lost 2 bases and J 7 bases, leaving 21 bases between the germline ends. The CDR3 nucleotides read TGTGCCAGCAGCTTATCCACGGACAGAGAAGTTCTTGAAAAACTGTTTTTT. Translation: CASSLSTDREVLEKLFF. Filled out from reference TRBV5-5 and TRBJ1-4, the complete variable domain reads DAGVTQSPTHLIKTRGQQVTLRCSPISGHKSVSWYQQVLGQGPQFIFQYYEKEERGRGNFPDRFSARQFPNYSSELNVNALLLGDSALYLCASSLSTDREVLEKLFFGSGTQLSVL.

The V gene is TRBV6-5, the J gene TRBJ1-1; perhaps TRBD1 as D (6 bases). CDR3 length: 14 residues. Germline values: CDR1 MNHEY, CDR2 SVGAGI. Trimming left V 4 bases short and J 1 base short, with 10 bases between. The CDR3 loop is CASSFTDRNTEAFF. CDR3 nucleotide sequence: TGTGCCAGCAGTTTCACGGACAGGAACACTGAAGCTTTCTTT.

V and J are TRBV7-9 and TRBJ2-2; no clear D gene. CDR3 length: 15 amino acids. V shed 1 base and J shed 1 base, with 7 bases lying between them. Germline V lookup: CDR1 SEHNR, CDR2 FQNEAQ (reference sequence). In nucleotides, the CDR3 is TGTGCCAGCAGCTTAGGAGGTTGGAACACCGGGGAGCTGTTTTTT. Its protein product is CASSLGGWNTGELFF.

V usage is TRBV24-1 and J usage is TRBJ2-5; the match to TRBD1 covers 8 bases. The CDR3 is 14 amino acids. Germline-derived CDR1 and CDR2 are KGHDR and SFDVKD. J lost 4 bases, V lost 5 bases, and 5 bases had no gene match. For the CDR3, the DNA is TGTGCCACCAGTGCCCAGGGGGCCTTAGAGACCCAGTACTTC. Its protein product is CATSAQGALETQYF.

The chain couples TRBV6-5 to TRBJ1-4, with 8 bases lining up with TRBD1. CDR1 and CDR2 from the germline V gene are MNHEY and SVGAGI. J was trimmed by 8 bases and V by 6 bases; bases with no gene match: 8. This CDR3 is 14 amino acids long. DNA for the CDR3: TGTGCCAGCAGCAGGACAGGGTTCCGGGAAAAACTGTTTTTT. This gives the protein CASSRTGFREKLFF.